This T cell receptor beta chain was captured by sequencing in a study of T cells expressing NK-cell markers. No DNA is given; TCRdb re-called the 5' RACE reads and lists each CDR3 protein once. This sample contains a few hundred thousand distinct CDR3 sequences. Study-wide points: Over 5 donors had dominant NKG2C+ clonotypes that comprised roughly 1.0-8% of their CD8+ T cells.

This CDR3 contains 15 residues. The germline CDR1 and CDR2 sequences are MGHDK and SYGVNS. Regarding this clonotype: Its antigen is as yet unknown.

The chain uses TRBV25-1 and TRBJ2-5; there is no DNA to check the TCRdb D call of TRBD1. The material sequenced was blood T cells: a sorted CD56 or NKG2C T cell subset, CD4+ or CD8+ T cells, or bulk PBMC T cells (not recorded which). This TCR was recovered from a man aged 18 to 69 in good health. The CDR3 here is CASSPGTGWWETQYF.